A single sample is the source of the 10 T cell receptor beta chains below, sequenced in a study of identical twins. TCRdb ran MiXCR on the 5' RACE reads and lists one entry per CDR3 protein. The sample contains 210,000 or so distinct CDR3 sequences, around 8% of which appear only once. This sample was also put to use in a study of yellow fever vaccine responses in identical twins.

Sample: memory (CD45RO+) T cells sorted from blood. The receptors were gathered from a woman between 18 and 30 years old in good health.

CDR3 residues: CASSVQGPNQPQHF. The CDR3 bases are TGTGCCAGTAGTGTCCAGGGCCCCAATCAGCCCCAGCATTTT. The chain has TRBV19 and TRBJ1-5, with a weak D call TRBD1 (5 bases). Trimming cost V 5 bases and J 3 bases, with 11 bases left between them. There are 14 residues in the CDR3. CDR1 is LNHDA and CDR2 is SQIVND in the germline V gene (reference sequence).

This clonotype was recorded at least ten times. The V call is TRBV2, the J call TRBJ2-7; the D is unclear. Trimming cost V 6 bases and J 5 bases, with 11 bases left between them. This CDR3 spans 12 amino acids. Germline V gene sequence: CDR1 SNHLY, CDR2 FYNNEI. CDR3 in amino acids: CASRVRADEQYF. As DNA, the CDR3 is TGTGCCAGCAGGGTCCGGGCCGACGAGCAGTACTTC.

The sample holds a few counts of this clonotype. The CDR3 loop is CASSPPGTPDQPQHF. CDR3 DNA: TGTGCCAGCTCACCACCAGGGACACCCGATCAGCCCCAGCATTTT. V and J are TRBV18 and TRBJ1-5; D is perhaps TRBD1 (6 bases). Germline V gene sequence: CDR1 KGHSH, CDR2 LQKENI. The CDR3 totals 15 residues. Trimming took off 0 bases at V and 5 bases at J, with 11 bases between the two ends.

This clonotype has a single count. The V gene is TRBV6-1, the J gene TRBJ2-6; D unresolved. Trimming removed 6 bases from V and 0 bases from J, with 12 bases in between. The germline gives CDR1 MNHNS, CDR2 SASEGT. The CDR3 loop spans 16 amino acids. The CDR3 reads CASRRRHDSGANVLTF. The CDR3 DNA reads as TGTGCCAGCAGGAGGAGACACGACTCTGGGGCCAACGTCCTGACTTTC.

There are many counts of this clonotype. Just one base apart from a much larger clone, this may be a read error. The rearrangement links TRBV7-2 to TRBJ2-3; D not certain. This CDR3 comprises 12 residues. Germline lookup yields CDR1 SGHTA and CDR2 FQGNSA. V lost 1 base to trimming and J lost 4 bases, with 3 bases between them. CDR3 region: CASSLGPDTQYF. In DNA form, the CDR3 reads TGTGCCAGCAGCTTAGGTCCAGATACGCAGTATTTT.

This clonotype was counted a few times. As DNA, the CDR3 is TGTGCCAGCCGGGACCCAGTATCCTACGAGCAGTACTTC. It is translated as CASRDPVSYEQYF. This chain uses TRBV28 with TRBJ2-7; D assignment may be TRBD1 or TRBD2 (5 bases each). CDR1 and CDR2 (germline): MDHEN, SYDVKM. The CDR3 extends over 13 amino acids. The V and J ends lost 8 bases and 1 base respectively, with 12 bases between them.

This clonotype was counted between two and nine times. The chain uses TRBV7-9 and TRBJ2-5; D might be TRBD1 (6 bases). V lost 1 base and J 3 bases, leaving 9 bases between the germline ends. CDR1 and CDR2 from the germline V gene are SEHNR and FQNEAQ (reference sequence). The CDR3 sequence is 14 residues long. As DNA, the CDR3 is TGTGCCAGCAGCTTAGGGACAGTAAAAGAGACCCAGTACTTC. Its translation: CASSLGTVKETQYF.

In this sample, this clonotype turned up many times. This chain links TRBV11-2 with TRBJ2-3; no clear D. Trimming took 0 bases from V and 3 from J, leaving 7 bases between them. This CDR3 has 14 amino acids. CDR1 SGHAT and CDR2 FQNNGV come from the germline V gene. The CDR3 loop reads CASSLDSVTDTQYF. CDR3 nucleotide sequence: TGTGCCAGCAGCTTAGATTCCGTTACAGATACGCAGTATTTT.

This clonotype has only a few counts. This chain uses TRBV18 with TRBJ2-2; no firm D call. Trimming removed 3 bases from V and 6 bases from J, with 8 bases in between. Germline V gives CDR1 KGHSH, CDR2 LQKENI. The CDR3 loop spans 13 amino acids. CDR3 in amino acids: CASSPIDAGELFF. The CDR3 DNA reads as TGTGCCAGCTCACCGATAGATGCCGGGGAGCTGTTTTTT. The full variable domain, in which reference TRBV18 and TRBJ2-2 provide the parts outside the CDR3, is NAGVMQNPRHLVRRRGQEARLRCSPMKGHSHVYWYRQLPEEGLKFMVYLQKENIIDESGMPKERFSAEFPKEGPSILRIQQVVRGDSAAYFCASSPIDAGELFFGEGSRLTVL.

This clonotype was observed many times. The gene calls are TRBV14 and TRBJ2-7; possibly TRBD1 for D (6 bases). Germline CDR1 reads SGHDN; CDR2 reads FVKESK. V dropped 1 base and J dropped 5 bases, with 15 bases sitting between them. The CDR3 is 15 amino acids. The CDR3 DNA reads TGTGCCAGCAGCCAAGGGACAGCCTCTCTGAACGAGCAGTACTTC. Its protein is CASSQGTASLNEQYF.